One sample yielded the 12 T cell receptor beta chains listed below, sequenced in a study of Ad26.COV2.S vaccination and SARS-CoV-2 variants. Documented treatment: approximately 18 received Ad26.COV2.S at low or high dose, single or two shots; 5 received placebo; per-sample allocation not given. Sampling occurred on day 63 after the first vaccine or placebo injection. Only in-frame clones appear in the TCRdb table, and some are missing; sequencing was by immunoSEQ multiplex PCR. The profile shows approximately 480,000 clones, about 83% of them singletons. This specimen was peripheral blood, taken in a trial of Ad26.COV2.S vaccine versus placebo. The receptors were gathered from a person aged 18-65 years who received the Ad26.COV2.S COVID-19 vaccine or a placebo.

The chain uses TRBV7-2 and TRBJ2-3; perhaps TRBD2 as D (5 bases). Germline values: CDR1 SGHTA, CDR2 FQGNSA. The CDR3 runs to 14 residues. The V and J ends lost 3 bases and 8 bases respectively, with 15 bases between them. The CDR3 nucleotides are TGTGCCAGCAGCTTGTCCCTAGCAGTAGGTACGCAGTATTTT. Its protein product is CASSLSLAVGTQYF.

CDR3: CASSRKPGLAANEQFF. In DNA form, the CDR3 reads TGTGCCAGCAGCCGTAAACCGGGACTAGCGGCCAATGAGCAGTTCTTC. V usage is TRBV14 and J usage is TRBJ2-1; 11 bases agree with TRBD2. CDR3 length: 16 residues. V shed 4 bases and J 6 bases; nucleotides not matched to a gene: 8. From germline, CDR1 is SGHDN and CDR2 FVKESK.

The chain carries TRBV19 and TRBJ2-7, with a possible D match to TRBD1 (6 bases). V shed 4 bases and J shed 3 bases, with 10 bases lying between them. The germline CDR1 and CDR2 sequences are LNHDA and SQIVND (reference sequence). The CDR3 contains 13 residues. CDR3 protein: CASSTTGFYEQYF. The CDR3 region has the DNA TGTGCCAGTAGTACGACAGGTTTCTACGAGCAGTACTTC.

The chain uses TRBV2 and TRBJ1-5, with 7 bases aligning to TRBD1. This CDR3 contains 13 residues. With V trimmed by 3 bases and J by 5 bases, 1 base remained unmatched. The germline V gene encodes CDR1 SNHLY and CDR2 FYNNEI. CDR3 sequence: CASSETGYQPQHF. As DNA, the CDR3 is TGTGCCAGCAGTGAGACAGGGTATCAGCCCCAGCATTTT.

The genes are TRBV28 and TRBJ2-7; 13 bases agree with TRBD2. J was trimmed by 4 bases and V by 5 bases; bases with no gene match: 8. This CDR3 region has 16 residues. The germline V gene encodes CDR1 MDHEN and CDR2 SYDVKM. This chain's CDR3 is CASSVTSGRLLYEQYF. The CDR3 bases are TGTGCCAGCAGTGTGACTAGCGGGAGGCTCCTATACGAGCAGTACTTC.

V and J are TRBV19 and TRBJ1-2, with TRBD1 as a possible D gene (6 bases). This CDR3 comprises 17 residues. V lost 5 bases and J lost 4, with 23 bases in between. Germline lookup yields CDR1 LNHDA and CDR2 SQIVND (reference sequence). DNA for the CDR3: TGTGCCAGTAGTCTCCCCCCATCGGGGGGCGCTATCTATGGCTACACCTTC. This gives the protein CASSLPPSGGAIYGYTF. Full variable domain (outside the CDR3, taken from reference TRBV19 and TRBJ1-2): DGGITQSPKYLFRKEGQNVTLSCEQNLNHDAMYWYRQDPGQGLRLIYYSQIVNDFQKGDIAEGYSVSREKKESFPLTVTSAQKNPTAFYLCASSLPPSGGAIYGYTFGSGTRLTVV.

In this sample, this clone turned up once. The CDR3 region has the DNA TGTGCCAGCAGCGCAACGGGACTAGCTTCCTACGAGCAGTACTTC. Residues: CASSATGLASYEQYF. The V and J genes are TRBV7-2 and TRBJ2-7; 9 bases are a match to TRBD2. The CDR3 spans 15 residues. Germline V gene sequence: CDR1 SGHTA, CDR2 FQGNSA. J lost 1 base, V lost 5 bases, and 6 bases had no gene match.

This chain connects TRBV27 to TRBJ2-2; TRBD1 matches 8 bases. Germline V gene lookup returns CDR1 MNHEY and CDR2 SMNVEV (reference sequence). The J segment lost 1 base and the V segment lost 6 bases, leaving 4 bases of the junction unmatched. The CDR3 has 15 residues. The CDR3 reads CASRIGTGNTGELFF. For the CDR3, the DNA is TGTGCCAGCAGAATCGGGACAGGGAACACCGGGGAGCTGTTTTTT.

This sequence joins TRBV5-1 and TRBJ1-4; no clear D gene. The V gene's germline CDR1 is SGHRS and CDR2 YFSETQ. V shed 7 bases and J shed 8 bases, with 15 bases lying between them. This CDR3 is 13 amino acids long. The CDR3 nucleotides read TGCGCCAGCGGGAAACTTATTGGGGAAAAACTGTTTTTT. Translated, it gives CASGKLIGEKLFF.

The chain couples TRBV7-2 to TRBJ2-6, with D hard to call. CDR3 length equals 19 residues. Trimming removed 2 bases at V and 0 bases at J, with 17 bases between. Germline values: CDR1 SGHTA, CDR2 FQGNSA. The CDR3 loop is CASSLRAPGQSSGANVLTF. The DNA of the CDR3 is TGTGCCAGCAGCTTACGGGCCCCCGGGCAAAGCTCTGGGGCCAACGTCCTGACTTTC.

The chain links TRBV28 to TRBJ2-1, with D unclear. The CDR3 is 12 amino acids. V was trimmed by 6 bases and J by 9 bases, leaving 12 bases between them. Germline V lookup: CDR1 MDHEN, CDR2 SYDVKM. The CDR3 loop reads CASRGKLGEQFF. CDR3 sequence (DNA): TGTGCCAGCAGGGGCAAGTTGGGTGAGCAGTTCTTC.

This chain connects TRBV9 to TRBJ2-1; the match to TRBD2 covers 12 bases. The J segment lost 0 bases and the V segment lost 0 bases, leaving 1 base of the junction unmatched. Germline values: CDR1 SGDLS, CDR2 YYNGEE. There are 17 residues in the CDR3. CDR3 DNA: TGTGCCAGCAGCGTAGGGACTAGCGGGACCTCCTACAATGAGCAGTTCTTC. Its translation is CASSVGTSGTSYNEQFF.